Shown below are 25 T cell receptor beta chains from a single sample sequenced in a study of control samples from healthy donors and cancer patients. The data were produced by immunoSEQ multiplex PCR, yet TCRdb's version contains in-frame clones alone and is incomplete. The table lists 70,000 to 100,000 clones, roughly 90% of them singletons. Sequenced sample: PBMCs. The origin of the receptors is a woman aged 55-69 years with head and neck cancer.

The chain uses TRBV5-4 and TRBJ2-7; 10 positions agree with TRBD1. The CDR3 has 13 residues. V trimming: 3 bases; J trimming: 5 bases; junction bases outside the gene matches: 2. CDR1 is SGHNT and CDR2 is YYREEE in the germline V gene (reference sequence). As DNA, the CDR3 is TGTGCCAGCAGCTCCGGGACAGGGGACGAGCAGTACTTC. It encodes CASSSGTGDEQYF.

This clone was detected only once. The chain carries TRBV28 and TRBJ1-2, with a weak D call TRBD1 (6 bases). The V gene's germline CDR1 is MDHEN and CDR2 SYDVKM. There are 14 residues in the CDR3. Trimming left V 5 bases short and J 8 bases short, with 18 bases between. The CDR3 here is CASSPPGGAEGYTF. For the CDR3, the DNA is TGTGCCAGCAGTCCCCCGGGGGGGGCGGAGGGCTACACCTTC.

This clone was recorded a few times. The chain uses TRBV7-9 and TRBJ2-7; D is perhaps TRBD1 (6 bases). Trimming cost V 5 bases and J 2 bases, with 13 bases left between them. The CDR3 has 14 amino acids. The V gene's germline CDR1 is SEHNR and CDR2 FQNEAQ (reference sequence). This CDR3 is CASSARDTPYEQYF. CDR3 sequence (DNA): TGTGCCAGCAGCGCCCGGGACACACCCTACGAGCAGTACTTC. Complete variable domain (other parts from reference TRBV7-9 and TRBJ2-7): DTGVSQNPRHKITKRGQNVTFRCDPISEHNRLYWYRQTLGQGPEFLTYFQNEAQLEKSRLLSDRFSAERPKGSFSTLEIQRTEQGDSAMYLCASSARDTPYEQYFGPGTRLTVT.

In its sample, this clone was seen once. The V call is TRBV2, the J call TRBJ2-1; 7 bases are shared with TRBD1. The V and J ends lost 6 bases and 0 bases, in that order; junction bases with no gene match: 5. This CDR3 spans 15 amino acids. CDR1 and CDR2 from the germline V gene are SNHLY and FYNNEI. The CDR3 loop reads CASSRQGPSYNEQFF. The CDR3 nucleotides are TGTGCCAGCAGCCGACAGGGCCCCTCCTACAATGAGCAGTTCTTC.

The chain recombines TRBV18 with TRBJ1-2; D is perhaps TRBD1 (5 bases). Germline CDR1 and CDR2: KGHSH and LQKENI. CDR3 length: 14 residues. V was trimmed by 1 base and J by 2 bases, leaving 8 bases between them. The CDR3 protein is CASSPRRDNYGYTF. Written as DNA, the CDR3 is TGTGCCAGCTCACCACGTAGGGACAACTATGGCTACACCTTC.

V and J are TRBV11-3 and TRBJ2-2, with 7 bases fitting TRBD1. This CDR3 comprises 17 residues. Germline CDR1 SGHNT, CDR2 YENEEA. V trimming: 2 bases; J trimming: 0 bases; junction bases outside the gene matches: 6. CDR3 sequence (DNA): TGTGCCAGCAGCTTATATCTAGGGGGCGCGAACACCGGGGAGCTGTTTTTT. Residues: CASSLYLGGANTGELFF.

The chain has TRBV3-1 (or the pseudogene TRBV3-2) and TRBJ1-1, with 7 bases that match TRBD1. The CDR3 length is 14 residues. J was trimmed by 4 bases and V by 3 bases; bases with no gene match: 5. CDR1 LGHDT and CDR2 YNNKEL come from the germline V gene (reference sequence). CDR3 protein: CASSHQGGGTEAFF. DNA of the CDR3: TGTGCCAGCAGCCATCAGGGGGGGGGCACTGAAGCTTTCTTT.

The chain is built from TRBV3-1 (or the pseudogene TRBV3-2) and TRBJ2-1, with unresolved D. V was clipped by 1 base and J by 4 bases, with 5 bases between them. CDR1 LGHDT and CDR2 YNNKEL come from the germline V gene (reference sequence). The CDR3 loop spans 13 amino acids. The CDR3 nucleotides are TGTGCCAGCAGCCAAGGTCCGTACAATGAGCAGTTCTTC. The encoded protein is CASSQGPYNEQFF.

This clone is a singleton in its sample. For the CDR3, the DNA is TGTGCCAGTAGACCGGGACAGGGAATAGGGTCACCCCTCCACTTT. Translating it yields CASRPGQGIGSPLHF. This chain links TRBV19 with TRBJ1-6, with 9 bases matching TRBD1. The V gene end was trimmed by 6 bases and the J gene end by 10 bases; junction bases not matched to a gene: 10. The CDR3 has 15 amino acids. CDR1 and CDR2 (germline): LNHDA, SQIVND (reference sequence).

This chain links TRBV19 with TRBJ2-1, with 8 bases matching TRBD2. Germline CDR1 LNHDA, CDR2 SQIVND (reference sequence). This CDR3 has 19 residues. V shed 7 bases, J shed 2 bases, and the junction held 19 bases outside the gene matches. CDR3 sequence reads: CASNSRNSGIGRAYNEQFF. Written as DNA, the CDR3 is TGTGCCAGTAACTCGAGGAATAGCGGGATTGGTCGGGCCTACAATGAGCAGTTCTTC.

This clone was seen a handful of times. The chain combines TRBV6-5 with TRBJ1-5, with TRBD1 as a possible D gene (5 bases). The V gene's germline CDR1 is MNHEY and CDR2 SVGAGI. Trimming removed 6 bases from V and 0 bases from J, with 9 bases in between. The CDR3 covers 14 residues. In nucleotides, the CDR3 is TGTGCCAGCAGCTTTACAGGTAGCAATCAGCCCCAGCATTTT. This sequence encodes CASSFTGSNQPQHF.

The rearrangement uses TRBV7-9 and TRBJ1-5; D remains unclear. The CDR3 is 11 residues long. The V end was cut by 1 base, the J end by 9 bases, with 4 bases between. Germline V gene data show CDR1 as SEHNR and CDR2 as FQNEAQ (reference sequence). The CDR3 sequence: CASSLGGPQHF. CDR3 in DNA: TGTGCCAGCAGCTTAGGTGGGCCCCAGCATTTT.

In its sample, this clone was seen a few times. V usage is TRBV5-4 and J usage is TRBJ2-1; TRBD1 is a possible D gene (5 bases). The CDR3 totals 14 residues. Trimming stripped 0 bases from V and 5 bases from J, with 9 bases between. Germline V gene lookup returns CDR1 SGHNT and CDR2 YYREEE (reference sequence). The DNA of the CDR3 is TGTGCCAGCAGCTTGGGGGGCAACAACAATGAGCAGTTCTTC. Protein sequence: CASSLGGNNNEQFF.

The rearrangement joins TRBV18 to TRBJ2-7, with a possible D match to TRBD1 (7 bases). Germline values: CDR1 KGHSH, CDR2 LQKENI. The CDR3 consists of 15 residues. The V end lost 3 bases, the J end lost 1 base, and 13 bases lay between the germline ends. The CDR3 DNA reads TGTGCCAGCTCACCCGCGCCAGGGGGGTCCTACGAGCAGTACTTC. This codes for CASSPAPGGSYEQYF.

The rearrangement uses TRBV27 and TRBJ2-1; D might be TRBD2 (7 bases). This CDR3 spans 16 amino acids. Per the germline V gene, CDR1 is MNHEY and CDR2 is SMNVEV (reference sequence). The ends were cut back, 2 bases at V and 9 bases at J, with 20 bases in the middle. Here the CDR3 reads CASSLRLAERGGEQFF. For the CDR3, the DNA is TGTGCCAGCAGTTTAAGGCTAGCGGAAAGGGGGGGTGAGCAGTTCTTC.

The V call is TRBV4-2, the J call TRBJ1-3; D perhaps matches TRBD1 (6 bases). V was shortened by 6 bases and J by 3 bases, with 9 bases between the two germline ends. This CDR3 has 13 amino acids. Germline V gene sequence: CDR1 LGHNA, CDR2 YNFKEQ. The chain's CDR3 is CASRTGVGNTIYF. The CDR3 DNA follows: TGTGCCAGCAGGACAGGTGTTGGAAACACCATATATTTT.

V gene TRBV6-2 or TRBV6-3 combines with J gene TRBJ1-1; 8 positions agree with TRBD1. Germline assignment: CDR1 MNHEY and CDR2 SVGEGT. The length of the CDR3 is 13 residues. Unmatched junction bases numbered 4, after V lost 6 bases and J lost 4 bases. The CDR3 DNA reads TGTGCCAGCAGCCGTCAGGGGGCCACTGAAGCTTTCTTT. The encoded protein is CASSRQGATEAFF.

This chain uses TRBV6-6 with TRBJ1-1; no firm D call. V was trimmed by 6 bases and J by 0 bases, leaving 8 bases between them. This CDR3 is 13 amino acids long. Germline CDR1 and CDR2: MNHNY and SVGAGI (reference sequence). This chain's CDR3 is CASSPFMNTEAFF. The CDR3 DNA reads TGTGCCAGCAGCCCGTTCATGAACACTGAAGCTTTCTTT.

The rearrangement uses TRBV3-1 (or the pseudogene TRBV3-2) and TRBJ1-5, with a weak D call TRBD1 (6 bases). The germline CDR1 and CDR2 sequences are LGHDT and YNNKEL (reference sequence). The CDR3 contains 17 residues. V was shortened by 1 base and J by 4 bases, with 17 bases between the two germline ends. The CDR3 sequence is CASSQGRTGSGNQPQHF. The CDR3 DNA sequence: TGTGCCAGCAGCCAAGGAAGAACAGGGTCAGGTAATCAGCCCCAGCATTTT.

V and J are TRBV29-1 and TRBJ2-1; D is ambiguous. V gave up 0 bases and J gave up 4 bases, with 10 bases separating them. Looked up from germline, CDR1 is SQVTM and CDR2 is ANQGSEA. This CDR3 has 14 residues. In DNA form, the CDR3 reads TGCAGCGTTGAAGAACGGTCAATGTACAATGAGCAGTTCTTC. Translated, it gives CSVEERSMYNEQFF.

V is TRBV9 and J is TRBJ2-7; 7 nucleotides align to TRBD2. The CDR3 totals 15 residues. V shed 2 bases and J 3 bases; nucleotides not matched to a gene: 8. CDR1 and CDR2 from the germline V gene are SGDLS and YYNGEE. CDR3 residues: CASSVGGGRVYEQYF. CDR3 nucleotide sequence: TGTGCCAGCAGCGTCGGAGGCGGGAGAGTCTACGAGCAGTACTTC.

V is TRBV7-8 and J is TRBJ2-5, with 7 positions matching TRBD2. V shed 4 bases and J 2 bases; nucleotides not matched to a gene: 7. The V gene's germline CDR1 is SGHVS and CDR2 FQNEAQ. The CDR3 spans 15 residues. The CDR3 DNA sequence: TGTGCCAGCAGCTCTACTCCAGCGGGACAAGAGACCCAGTACTTC. Translation: CASSSTPAGQETQYF. The whole variable domain, filled in from reference TRBV7-8 and TRBJ2-5, reads GAGVSQSPRYKVAKRGQDVALRCDPISGHVSLFWYQQALGQGPEFLTYFQNEAQLDKSGLPSDRFFAERPEGSVSTLKIQRTQQEDSAVYLCASSSTPAGQETQYFGPGTRLLVL.

The rearrangement joins TRBV18 to TRBJ1-4, with D hard to call. V lost 2 bases, J lost 7 bases, and 11 bases lay in between. Germline CDR1 and CDR2: KGHSH and LQKENI. The CDR3 runs to 14 residues. CDR3 in amino acids: CASSPVAMGEKLFF. The CDR3 nucleotides read TGTGCCAGCTCACCAGTCGCTATGGGTGAAAAACTGTTTTTT.

V usage is TRBV6-6 and J usage is TRBJ2-7, with D tentatively TRBD2 (6 bases). Per germline, CDR1 MNHNY and CDR2 SVGAGI (reference sequence). The ends were cut back, 0 bases at V and 3 bases at J, with 12 bases in the middle. The CDR3 length is 15 residues. The CDR3 is CASSYSGGLHYEQYF. CDR3 DNA sequence: TGTGCCAGCAGTTACTCGGGGGGACTTCACTACGAGCAGTACTTC.

The chain combines TRBV29-1 with TRBJ1-4; D might be TRBD1 (5 bases). V lost 4 bases to trimming and J lost 0 bases, with 12 bases between them. Germline V gene data show CDR1 as SQVTM and CDR2 as ANQGSEA. The CDR3 runs to 15 residues. CDR3 loop: CSVVGPDSTNEKLFF. In nucleotides, the CDR3 is TGCAGCGTTGTGGGGCCCGACTCAACTAATGAAAAACTGTTTTTT.